Only a few counts were recorded for the clone carrying this T cell receptor (beta chain). Antigen specificity is unknown. This specimen belongs to a study of T-cell memory formation after mild COVID-19. Study context: Among the donors, TCR clusters were largely specific to each donor.

The CDR3 covers 15 residues. The junction had 11 bases not matched to a gene; V was cut back by 10 bases and J by 5 bases. TCRdb recomputed calls from the 5' RACE reads with MiXCR, one row per CDR3 protein. The data contain approximately 250,000 distinct CDR3 sequences, roughly 14% of them seen just once; the ten biggest clones take up 2.1%. Findings and caveats of the study: Some clones that responded turned up in pre-infection memory, which suggests that cross-reactive memory joined in. Contracting CD4+ clones were located mainly in CM and EM, and CD8+ clones in EMRA.

This clonotype was sampled from an adult woman who had mild COVID-19 (a few samples of this study predate the infection). Cell type and time point are not known. The J gene is TRBJ2-3, the V gene TRBV12-3 or TRBV12-4, with 11 bases fitting TRBD2. The sequencing sample was made of PBMCs or a T cell subset sorted from them (not recorded which). The CDR3 coding sequence is TGTGCCAACGGGAAACTAGCGGGGGATCAAGATACGCAGTATTTT. It translates to CANGKLAGDQDTQYF.